This TCR beta chain was sequenced in a study of T cell clonotyping in hematopoietic cell transplantation. The sample's time point: recipient sample about 28 days before transplant, after cytoreduction. Recipient blood drawn about 28 days pretransplant and days 30, 100, 180 after. The CDR3 sequence is 14 residues long. The V segment lost 4 bases and the J segment 5 bases; nucleotides outside the gene matches: 2. In germline, CDR1 is SGHAT, CDR2 FQNNGV. General study points: Pathologically expanded recipient clonotypes increased progressively from day 30 to day 180 as diversity fell.

The data were produced by immunoSEQ multiplex PCR, yet TCRdb's version contains in-frame clones alone and is incomplete. Among about 19,000 clones listed, roughly 80% were seen once. Points on this clone: What it binds is unknown.

The sequence came from a man aged 55 to 69 with acute myeloid leukemia. Some clones in this sample may be carry-over from other donors' samples. Sequenced material: peripheral blood mononuclear cells, taken before stem cell transplant. The V and J genes are TRBV11-2 and TRBJ2-5; 12 nucleotides line up with TRBD2. This chain's CDR3 is CASSYGTSGETQYF. Here the CDR3 DNA reads TGTGCCAGCAGCTACGGGACTAGCGGGGAGACCCAGTACTTC.